A single sample is the source of the 24 T cell receptor beta chains below, sequenced in a study of T cell changes during pregnancy in multiple sclerosis. Using immunoSEQ multiplex PCR, the repertoire was profiled, and TCRdb retains in-frame clones only, with some absent. The sample holds about 53,000 clones, 80% to 95% seen once. This sample comprised CD4+ T cells from peripheral blood mononuclear cells, obtained in the third trimester of pregnancy. These receptors originate from a female donor with multiple sclerosis, enrolled in a pregnancy study.

The J gene is TRBJ1-2, the V gene TRBV5-4, with 10 bases matching TRBD1. CDR1 is SGHNT, CDR2 YYREEE, per germline (reference sequence). V lost 3 bases, J lost 6 bases, and 8 bases stayed unmatched. The CDR3 loop spans 15 amino acids. The CDR3 reads CASSSERQGADGYTF. Here the CDR3 DNA reads TGTGCCAGCAGCTCCGAACGACAGGGGGCGGATGGCTACACCTTC.

This clone has more than one count but fewer than ten. The rearrangement uses TRBV7-9 and TRBJ2-7; 7 nucleotides align to TRBD1. The junction had 4 bases not matched to a gene; V was cut back by 3 bases and J by 2 bases. The CDR3 is 14 amino acids. The V gene's germline CDR1 is SEHNR and CDR2 FQNEAQ (reference sequence). DNA for the CDR3: TGTGCCAGCAGCTTTTTTCAGGGGGCCTACGAGCAGTACTTC. As protein: CASSFFQGAYEQYF.

The gene calls are TRBV7-3 and TRBJ1-1; weak D call: TRBD1 (5 bases). The germline V and J ends were trimmed by 5 bases and 11 bases, with 18 bases remaining between them. This CDR3 spans 13 amino acids. Germline lookup yields CDR1 SGHTA and CDR2 FQGTGA. CDR3 loop: CASSLDQGFSAFF. Here the CDR3 DNA reads TGTGCCAGCAGCCTCGACCAGGGTTTTTCGGCTTTCTTT.

This chain joins TRBV10-3 and TRBJ1-5; 12 nucleotides align to TRBD1. This CDR3 has 15 residues. Germline V gene data show CDR1 as ENHRY and CDR2 as SYGVKD. J gave up 7 bases and V 5 bases, and 6 bases lay outside the gene matches. CDR3 sequence: CAISPGQGAYQPQHF. CDR3 coding DNA: TGTGCCATCAGTCCGGGACAGGGGGCTTACCAGCCCCAGCATTTT.

The chain couples TRBV2 to TRBJ2-7; the D is unclear. From germline, CDR1 is SNHLY and CDR2 FYNNEI. This CDR3 has 13 amino acids. Trimming removed 5 bases at V and 0 bases at J, with 8 bases between. The CDR3 nucleotides are TGTGCCAGCAGTAGGCCTAGCTCCTACGAGCAGTACTTC. Its protein product is CASSRPSSYEQYF.

The rearrangement joins TRBV4-1 to TRBJ1-1; weak D call: TRBD1 (6 bases). Deletions cut 4 bases from V and 5 bases from J, with 20 bases between. The CDR3 sequence is 16 residues long. Germline CDR1 MGHRA, CDR2 YSYEKL. CDR3 protein: CASSPLMTGEGTEAFF. The CDR3 DNA follows: TGCGCCAGCAGCCCACTAATGACAGGAGAAGGAACTGAAGCTTTCTTT.

The rearrangement links TRBV19 to TRBJ1-2; the D is unclear. The CDR3 totals 17 residues. Germline values: CDR1 LNHDA, CDR2 SQIVND (reference sequence). Between the trimmed V and J ends, which lost 5 bases and 5 bases, there was a span of 24 bases. DNA for the CDR3: TGTGCCAGTAGTCTACGTAGGCGGGCACAGTTGAAATATGGCTACACCTTC. It encodes CASSLRRRAQLKYGYTF.

Regarding this clone: An end of the junction differs from the germline gene, which may be a read error. The chain couples TRBV7-7 to TRBJ2-2; tentatively, D is TRBD2 (6 bases). This CDR3 comprises 14 residues. The V gene's germline CDR1 is SSHAT and CDR2 FNYEAQ (reference sequence). CDR3 DNA: TGTGCTAGCAGCCAGGACTACCACACCGGGGAGCTGTTTTTT. Translation: CASSQDYHTGELFF.

Only a few counts were recorded for this clone. The V gene is TRBV28, the J gene TRBJ1-5, with TRBD1 identical over 8 bases. J lost 5 bases, V lost 4 bases, and 7 bases had no gene match. Germline-derived CDR1 and CDR2 are MDHEN and SYDVKM. This CDR3 is built from 15 residues. The DNA of the CDR3 is TGTGCCAGCAGTTGGCCCAGGGGGCGCGATCAGCCCCAGCATTTT. Translating it yields CASSWPRGRDQPQHF.

The CDR3 loop is CASSMGQGVDEQYF. The CDR3 DNA reads TGCGCCAGCAGCATGGGACAGGGGGTCGACGAGCAGTACTTC. The rearrangement links TRBV5-1 to TRBJ2-7; 11 nucleotides line up with TRBD1. The germline gives CDR1 SGHRS, CDR2 YFSETQ. The CDR3 is 14 residues long. Trimming cost V 4 bases and J 5 bases; bases outside gene matches: 5.

This chain joins TRBV19 and TRBJ1-6, with 10 bases lining up with TRBD1. The CDR3 has 15 residues. The V segment lost 1 base and the J segment 10 bases; nucleotides outside the gene matches: 4. Per the germline V gene, CDR1 is LNHDA and CDR2 is SQIVND (reference sequence). The CDR3 loop reads CASSIGDRGRSPLHF. The CDR3 nucleotides read TGTGCCAGTAGTATAGGGGACAGGGGACGATCACCCCTCCACTTT.

The chain links TRBV10-1 to TRBJ1-6; the D is unclear. The germline V and J ends were trimmed by 5 bases and 12 bases, with 14 bases remaining between them. Looked up from germline, CDR1 is WNHNN and CDR2 is SYGVQD (reference sequence). The CDR3 contains 13 residues. CDR3 protein: CASSSGRVGPLHF. The CDR3 nucleotides read TGCGCCAGCAGTTCGGGGAGAGTCGGACCCCTCCACTTT.

The V gene is TRBV5-1, the J gene TRBJ2-5; 9 nucleotides line up with TRBD1. The germline gives CDR1 SGHRS, CDR2 YFSETQ. The CDR3 totals 15 residues. V lost 4 bases to trimming and J lost 4 bases; unmatched junction nucleotides: 8. CDR3 DNA sequence: TGCGCCAGCAGCCTGACCGGACAGGGGTTAGAGACCCAGTACTTC. This codes for CASSLTGQGLETQYF.

This chain connects TRBV18 to TRBJ2-7, with D perhaps TRBD1 (6 bases). This CDR3 spans 14 amino acids. V gave up 5 bases and J gave up 1 base, with 12 bases separating them. From germline, CDR1 is KGHSH and CDR2 LQKENI. CDR3 sequence reads: CASSERDNSYEQYF. CDR3 bases: TGTGCCAGCTCAGAAAGGGACAATTCCTACGAGCAGTACTTC.

The rearrangement joins TRBV9 to TRBJ2-7; 7 bases line up with TRBD1. J lost 6 bases, V lost 0 bases, and 6 bases had no gene match. The CDR3 is made up of 14 amino acids. CDR1 and CDR2 from the germline V gene are SGDLS and YYNGEE. For the CDR3, the DNA is TGTGCCAGCAGCGTAGCTTGGGACAGAAGCGAGCAGTACTTC. It translates to CASSVAWDRSEQYF.

The chain is built from TRBV7-2 and TRBJ2-2; D is perhaps TRBD2 (5 bases). Germline V lookup: CDR1 SGHTA, CDR2 FQGNSA. V lost 1 base and J lost 0, with 6 bases in between. There are 15 residues in the CDR3. The CDR3 region is CASSLGLPNTGELFF. For the CDR3, the DNA is TGTGCCAGCAGCTTAGGACTACCGAACACCGGGGAGCTGTTTTTT. The full variable domain, in which reference TRBV7-2 and TRBJ2-2 provide the parts outside the CDR3, is GAGVSQSPSNKVTEKGKDVELRCDPISGHTALYWYRQSLGQGLEFLIYFQGNSAPDKSGLPSDRFSAERTGGSVSTLTIQRTQQEDSAVYLCASSLGLPNTGELFFGEGSRLTVL.

The CDR3 sequence is CASTSPPVLNTEAFF. CDR3 DNA sequence: TGTGCCAGCACCTCACCCCCGGTTTTGAACACTGAAGCTTTCTTT. The V gene is TRBV6-6, the J gene TRBJ1-1; D is undetermined. Germline V lookup: CDR1 MNHNY, CDR2 SVGAGI (reference sequence). V was pared by 7 bases and J by 0 bases, with 15 bases between. The CDR3 runs 15 residues.

The genes are TRBV7-2 and TRBJ1-1; D not resolved. CDR3 length: 13 amino acids. Trimming stripped 5 bases from V and 8 bases from J, with 15 bases between. The germline CDR1 and CDR2 sequences are SGHTA and FQGNSA. The CDR3 region is CASSPHLQSEAFF. Written as DNA, the CDR3 is TGTGCCAGCAGCCCCCATTTACAGAGCGAAGCTTTCTTT.

Points on this clone: Here the CDR3 omits its conserved ending phenylalanine or tryptophan, so a read error is the likely source. No DNA is shown, since the ends of the CDR3 on it are uncertain; the CDR3 is the one TCRdb lists. The rearrangement joins TRBV7-9 to TRBJ1-4; TRBD1 was called by the table and not checked on the DNA. Ends included, the CDR3 has 12 residues. CDR1 and CDR2 from the germline V gene are SEHNR and FQNEAQ (reference sequence). The CDR3 loop reads CASSLGQGFMFG.

This clone was detected once. The chain uses TRBV6-1 and TRBJ2-3, with D possibly being TRBD1 (6 bases). V lost 0 bases and J 2 bases, leaving 15 bases between the germline ends. The CDR3 runs to 17 residues. Germline CDR1 reads MNHNS; CDR2 reads SASEGT. The CDR3 coding sequence is TGTGCCAGCAGTGAAGCGAACAGGGTAAGCTTCACAGATACGCAGTATTTT. This encodes CASSEANRVSFTDTQYF.

The chain is built from TRBV5-5 and TRBJ2-5, with TRBD1 identical over 8 bases. The CDR3 runs to 14 residues. The germline V gene encodes CDR1 SGHKS and CDR2 YYEKEE (reference sequence). Germline trimming cut 0 bases from V and 5 bases from J; bases unmatched to any gene: 3. CDR3 DNA sequence: TGTGCCAGCAGCTTGGCGGACAGGGTCGAGACCCAGTACTTC. This codes for CASSLADRVETQYF.

A word on this clone: At one end, the junction sequence differs from germline, possibly due to a read error. V usage is TRBV7-7 and J usage is TRBJ2-5; 12 bases map to TRBD2. CDR1 is SSHAT and CDR2 is FNYEAQ in the germline V gene (reference sequence). This CDR3 region has 15 residues. The CDR3 loop reads CASSFLAGGQETQYF. The DNA of the CDR3 is TGTGCTAGCAGCTTCCTAGCGGGGGGGCAAGAGACCCAGTACTTC.

This sequence joins TRBV6-1 and TRBJ2-3; a possible D gene is TRBD2 (7 bases). Trimming took 1 base from V and 4 from J, leaving 15 bases between them. This CDR3 spans 16 amino acids. Germline CDR1 reads MNHNS; CDR2 reads SASEGT. The DNA of the CDR3 is TGTGCCAGCAGTGAAGTTGGGGGGGGCTGGGCAGATACGCAGTATTTT. Protein: CASSEVGGGWADTQYF.

The chain has TRBV19 and TRBJ2-7; no definite D call. V was cut by 4 bases and J by 5 bases, with 12 bases left in between. This CDR3 comprises 13 residues. CDR1 is LNHDA, CDR2 SQIVND, per germline (reference sequence). CDR3: CASSTSSGHEQYF. The DNA for the CDR3 is TGTGCCAGTAGTACCTCCTCAGGCCACGAGCAGTACTTC.